This note documents a single T cell receptor (beta chain) sequence. PCR used 60 Vbeta primers and 13 Jbeta primers. Sequencing was performed with immunoSEQ multiplex PCR; in TCRdb, only in-frame clones are kept and a portion is missing. The sample lists about 130,000 clones, over 60% seen once, with about 3% in the top ten. This sample is part of a study of cytomegalovirus exposure and HLA in healthy donors. Trimming cost V 3 bases and J 3 bases, with 21 bases left between them. Germline lookup yields CDR1 LNHDA and CDR2 SQIVND (reference sequence). The CDR3 consists of 17 residues. The specimen sequenced was PBMCs. The V and J genes are TRBV19 and TRBJ2-7, with D unclear. The sequence came from a human donor in good health. This CDR3 is CASSISPNQRHLYEQYF. DNA for the CDR3: TGTGCCAGTAGTATTTCCCCCAACCAGCGCCATCTCTACGAGCAGTACTTC.